This T cell receptor (beta chain) was recorded in a study of shared clonotypes between healthy human individuals. The wider study: CD4 naive and CD4 memory each took three plates per donor, while CD8 naive took two and CD8 memory one.

Clones were sequenced by immunoSEQ multiplex PCR, and TCRdb holds only the in-frame ones, with some missing. The table shows around 700,000 clones, with just over 90% occurring only once. Positive CCR7 selection of CD45RO-negative cells yielded the naive CD8 cells, and terminally differentiated effector memory CD45RA+ cells were excluded. This CDR3 region has 13 residues. The V gene's germline CDR1 is MNHEY and CDR2 SMNVEV (reference sequence). Losses at the gene ends were 7 bases for V and 9 bases for J; bases not matched to a gene: 9. This clone was detected once. The TCR comes from a young man in good health. V is TRBV27 and J is TRBJ2-5; 9 bases map to TRBD1. Specimen: naive CD8+ T cells sorted from blood. This CDR3 reads CASTDRGTRSQYF. The CDR3 DNA follows: TGTGCCAGCACCGACAGGGGGACCCGGTCCCAGTACTTC.